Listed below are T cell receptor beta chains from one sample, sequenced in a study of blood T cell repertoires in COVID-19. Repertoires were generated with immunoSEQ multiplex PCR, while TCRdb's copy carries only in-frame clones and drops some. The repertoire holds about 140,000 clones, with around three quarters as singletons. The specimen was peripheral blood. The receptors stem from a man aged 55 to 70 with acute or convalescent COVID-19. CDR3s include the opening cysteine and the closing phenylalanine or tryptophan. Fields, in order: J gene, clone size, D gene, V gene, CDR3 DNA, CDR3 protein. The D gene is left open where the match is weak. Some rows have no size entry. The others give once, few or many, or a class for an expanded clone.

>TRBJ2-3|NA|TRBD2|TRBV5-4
TGTGCCAGCAGCTTGGAGGGACTAGCGGGAGGAGATACGCAGTATTTT
CASSLEGLAGGDTQYF
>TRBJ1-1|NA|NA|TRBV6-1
TGTGCCAGCCGGGGTAACACTGAAGCTTTCTTT
CASRGNTEAFF
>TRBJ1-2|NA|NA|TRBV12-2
TGTGCAAGTCGCCTCCCCCGTGGGAGGAACTATGGCTACACCTTC
CASRLPRGRNYGYTF
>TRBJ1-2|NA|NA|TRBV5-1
TGCGCCAGCAGCCCGACAGAACCCTTCTATGGCTACACCTTC
CASSPTEPFYGYTF
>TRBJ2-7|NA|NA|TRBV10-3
TGTGCCATCAGTGAGTTCACAGCCTACGAGCAGTACTTC
CAISEFTAYEQYF
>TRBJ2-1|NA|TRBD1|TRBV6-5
TGTGCCAGCAGTAAATTGGAGGGGACAGGTGAGCAGTTCTTC
CASSKLEGTGEQFF
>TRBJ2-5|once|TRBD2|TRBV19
TGTGCCAGTCGTTCGACTAGCTGGGTCCAAGAGACCCAGTACTTC
CASRSTSWVQETQYF
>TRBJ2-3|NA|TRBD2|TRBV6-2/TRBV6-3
TGTGCCAGCAGTTACCCAATGACTAGCGGGAGAGGGGCAGATACGCAGTATTTT
CASSYPMTSGRGADTQYF
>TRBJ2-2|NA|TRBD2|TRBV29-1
TGCAGCGTCGGACTAGCTTCGAACACCGGGGAGCTGTTTTTT
CSVGLASNTGELFF
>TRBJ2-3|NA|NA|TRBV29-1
TGCAGCGTTGGGGGGCGAATGAGAACAGATACGCAGTATTTT
CSVGGRMRTDTQYF
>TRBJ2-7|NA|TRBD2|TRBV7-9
TGTGCCAGCAGCTCGCTAGCGGGAGGTTCCTACGAGCAGTACTTC
CASSSLAGGSYEQYF
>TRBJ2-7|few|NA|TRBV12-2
TGTGCAAGTCGCCCGCCGGGGGAACGGCAGCGGGAAAACTACGAGCAGTACTTC
CASRPPGERQRENYEQYF